This TCR beta chain was identified during a study of T cell repertoires in cytomegalovirus infection. The study, taken as a whole, reports: There were carriers of CMV plus the relevant HLA, and cumulative public TCR beta family frequency identified them.

MiXCR, applied by TCRdb to the reads, yields one record per CDR3 protein. The sample includes 150,000 to 200,000 distinct CDR3 sequences, approximately 14% seen only once; the top ten take over 25%. Looked up from germline, CDR1 is SGHTA and CDR2 is FQGNSA. The CDR3 spans 15 residues. The V segment lost 5 bases and the J segment 9 bases; nucleotides outside the gene matches: 8. In this sample, this clonotype turned up many times. Its antigen is unknown. What was sequenced was PBMCs. This clonotype was sampled from a human donor in good health (CMV status not recorded). Some clones in this sample may be carry-over from other donors' samples. The rearrangement links TRBV7-2 to TRBJ2-1; 12 bases agree with TRBD2. CDR3 protein: CASSRGLAGPGEQFF. Here the CDR3 DNA reads TGTGCCAGCAGCCGGGGACTAGCGGGCCCTGGTGAGCAGTTCTTC.